This TCR beta chain derives from a study of T cells expressing NK-cell markers. Study context: There were seven HCMV-seropositive donors and one seronegative donor among the eight sequenced.

The CDR3 covers 13 residues. Germline CDR1 reads DFQATT; CDR2 reads SNEGSKA (reference sequence). UMIs were included in TCR beta cDNA generated by 5'RACE template switching. TCRdb reanalyzed the 5' RACE reads and collapses them to one entry per CDR3 protein, without DNA. The table for this sample gives about half a million distinct CDR3 sequences. Sequenced material: blood T cells: a sorted CD56 or NKG2C T cell subset, CD4+ or CD8+ T cells, or bulk PBMC T cells (not recorded which). This TCR was sampled from a woman aged 45-65 years in good health. The gene calls are TRBV20-1 and TRBJ1-5; the D gene TCRdb calls, TRBD1, cannot be checked with no DNA. CDR3 amino acids: CSATRTGSQPQHF.